This record covers a single TCR beta chain. The V gene lost 3 bases and the J gene lost 3 bases, with 6 bases spanning the gap. The germline CDR1 and CDR2 sequences are ENHRY and SYGVKD. This CDR3 has 13 residues. These data belong to a study of T cell changes during pregnancy in multiple sclerosis. The method was immunoSEQ multiplex PCR; TCRdb's version includes in-frame clones alone and lacks a portion of them. The sample has some 49,000 clones, over 90% seen once. V usage is TRBV10-3 and J usage is TRBJ2-1, with unresolved D. The TCR was taken from a female donor with multiple sclerosis, enrolled in a pregnancy study. The sequencing used CD8+ T cells from peripheral blood mononuclear cells, collected in the first trimester of pregnancy. CDR3 amino acids: CAISEGGYNEQFF. CDR3 nucleotides: TGTGCCATCAGTGAAGGCGGCTACAATGAGCAGTTCTTC.